These 20 T cell receptor beta chains share one sample of origin, sequenced in a study of T cell repertoires in cytomegalovirus infection. TCRdb recomputed calls from the reads with MiXCR, one row per CDR3 protein. The sample has approximately 550,000 distinct CDR3 sequences; approximately 16% are singletons. Sequenced input: CD8+ T cells from PBMCs. The source is a human donor in good health (CMV status not recorded). Some clones in this sample may be carry-over from other donors' samples.

This sequence joins TRBV11-1 and TRBJ2-5; 10 bases are a match to TRBD1. J was trimmed by 8 bases and V by 4 bases; bases with no gene match: 10. CDR3 length: 15 residues. CDR1 is SGHAT, CDR2 FQDESV, per germline (reference sequence). Written as DNA, the CDR3 is TGTGCCAGCAGCTCGGACAGGGGGATGATTCCTACCCAGTACTTC. It yields the protein CASSSDRGMIPTQYF.

J is TRBJ2-7 and V is TRBV20-1; TRBD1 matches at 10 bases. The V and J ends lost 1 base and 4 bases, in that order; junction bases with no gene match: 7. The length of the CDR3 is 15 residues. Looked up from germline, CDR1 is DFQATT and CDR2 is SNEGSKA (reference sequence). This chain's CDR3 is CSARGTGGKRYEQYF. The DNA of the CDR3 is TGCAGTGCTAGAGGGACAGGGGGAAAACGATACGAGCAGTACTTC.

This clonotype came up a few times. The V and J genes are TRBV13 and TRBJ2-7; 10 bases agree with TRBD1. The CDR3 loop spans 17 amino acids. The ends lost 0 bases at V and 2 bases at J; junction bases unmatched: 7. Germline V gene lookup returns CDR1 PRHDT and CDR2 FYEKMQ (reference sequence). The DNA for the CDR3 is TGTGCCAGCAGCTTAGGTGGCCTCGGGACAGGGGCCTACGAGCAGTACTTC. Its translation is CASSLGGLGTGAYEQYF.

This clonotype was observed many times. Sequence at one end of the junction differs from germline and may be a read error. J is TRBJ2-1 and V is TRBV11-2, with TRBD2 matching 7 bases. Germline V gene data show CDR1 as SGHAT and CDR2 as FQNNGV. CDR3 length: 13 amino acids. The CDR3 DNA sequence: TGTGCCAGCAGCCGGGGGGTCGCTAGGGTCCGGGACTTC. Translating it yields CASSRGVARVRDF.

The chain joins TRBV3-1 to TRBJ2-7, with D possibly being TRBD1 (7 bases). Trimming cost V 3 bases and J 6 bases, with 21 bases left between them. The CDR3 contains 16 residues. Germline V gene data show CDR1 as LGHDT and CDR2 as YNNKEL (reference sequence). Here the CDR3 DNA reads TGTGCCAGCAGCCAGGGAGGACAGGCCCCGGTTCTCGAGCAGTACTTC. This codes for CASSQGGQAPVLEQYF.

This clonotype was seen many times. The V gene is TRBV12-3 or TRBV12-4, the J gene TRBJ1-1; D might be TRBD1 (6 bases). Deletions cut 4 bases from V and 3 bases from J, with 21 bases between. The CDR3 length is 17 residues. The chain's CDR3 is CASSYFPGTGRDTEAFF. CDR3 bases: TGTGCCAGCAGTTATTTTCCCGGAACAGGGAGGGACACTGAAGCTTTCTTT.

The chain carries TRBV27 and TRBJ1-5; no firm D call. Germline V lookup: CDR1 MNHEY, CDR2 SMNVEV (reference sequence). The ends were cut back, 5 bases at V and 4 bases at J, with 18 bases in the middle. The CDR3 runs 16 residues. The CDR3 nucleotides are TGTGCCAGCAGTCCCTCCCAGTCATCTCTTAATCAGCCCCAGCATTTT. Amino acids: CASSPSQSSLNQPQHF.

This clonotype was seen just once. The chain recombines TRBV28 with TRBJ1-1, with 9 positions matching TRBD1. The V gene's germline CDR1 is MDHEN and CDR2 SYDVKM. This CDR3 is built from 15 residues. J gave up 1 base and V 5 bases, and 5 bases lay outside the gene matches. CDR3 nucleotides: TGTGCCAGCAGTGCCCCGACAGGGGGGAACACTGAAGCTTTCTTT. This sequence encodes CASSAPTGGNTEAFF.

This clonotype was seen at least ten times. The chain has TRBV7-2 and TRBJ2-3; D call uncertain. CDR3 length: 17 residues. V gave up 3 bases and J gave up 0 bases, with 16 bases separating them. Germline V lookup: CDR1 SGHTA, CDR2 FQGNSA. The CDR3 reads CASSLAAYLESTDTQYF. CDR3 DNA sequence: TGTGCCAGCAGCTTGGCGGCCTACCTCGAAAGCACAGATACGCAGTATTTT.

This clonotype was seen repeatedly, ten times or more. The chain is built from TRBV7-8 and TRBJ2-7; the match to TRBD1 covers 12 bases. V lost 4 bases, J lost 0 bases, and 7 bases stayed unmatched. This CDR3 contains 17 residues. Germline assignment: CDR1 SGHVS and CDR2 FQNEAQ. CDR3 region: CASSSSGTGGFSYEQYF. The CDR3 region has the DNA TGTGCCAGCAGCTCCTCCGGGACAGGGGGCTTCTCCTACGAGCAGTACTTC.

This clonotype was seen ten or more times. The rearrangement links TRBV7-6 to TRBJ1-1, with a tentative D call TRBD1 (5 bases). The CDR3 length is 15 residues. The germline V gene encodes CDR1 SGHVS and CDR2 FNYEAQ. Trimming cost V 5 bases and J 5 bases, with 18 bases left between them. The CDR3 is CASSPGTPGWTEAFF. For the CDR3, the DNA is TGTGCCAGCAGCCCCGGGACCCCCGGATGGACTGAAGCTTTCTTT.

This clonotype was observed a handful of times. The chain uses TRBV19 and TRBJ1-2; D call uncertain. V dropped 7 bases and J dropped 2 bases, with 8 bases sitting between them. Germline values: CDR1 LNHDA, CDR2 SQIVND (reference sequence). This CDR3 has 12 amino acids. CDR3 amino acids: CASTLENYGYTF. The CDR3 DNA is TGTGCCAGTACTCTTGAGAACTATGGCTACACCTTC.

This chain joins TRBV6-1 and TRBJ2-1; 9 bases match TRBD2. The germline V gene has CDR1 MNHNS and CDR2 SASEGT. The CDR3 is 16 amino acids. J lost 1 base, V lost 11 bases, and 12 bases had no gene match. The CDR3 protein is CAHHQRGVLSYNEQFF. CDR3 in DNA: TGTGCCCACCACCAGCGGGGGGTCCTTTCCTACAATGAGCAGTTCTTC.

V and J are TRBV5-6 and TRBJ2-1; D remains ambiguous. The CDR3 is 14 residues long. The germline V gene encodes CDR1 SGHDT and CDR2 YYEEEE. The V end was cut by 4 bases, the J end by 2 bases, with 10 bases between. CDR3 coding DNA: TGTGCCAGCAGCGTTGACTTGCCCTACAATGAGCAGTTCTTC. It is translated as CASSVDLPYNEQFF.

This clonotype was observed a few times. The V gene is TRBV28, the J gene TRBJ1-5, with D possibly matching TRBD1 (6 bases). V dropped 5 bases and J dropped 0 bases, with 14 bases sitting between them. Germline V lookup: CDR1 MDHEN, CDR2 SYDVKM. The CDR3 is made up of 16 amino acids. CDR3 protein: CASSPAGQYSNQPQHF. CDR3 bases: TGTGCCAGCAGTCCCGCAGGACAGTATAGCAATCAGCCCCAGCATTTT.

This clonotype was seen more than once but under ten times. The rearrangement links TRBV5-1 to TRBJ1-2; D unclear. CDR3 length equals 12 residues. Trimming stripped 1 base from V and 8 bases from J, with 9 bases between. Germline CDR1 is SGHRS and CDR2 is YFSETQ. The CDR3 nucleotides read TGCGCCAGCAGCTTGACCGGAGAGGGCTACACCTTC. The encoded protein is CASSLTGEGYTF.

This rearrangement joins TRBV7-3 to TRBJ2-1; unclear D gene. CDR1 and CDR2 from the germline V gene are SGHTA and FQGTGA. This CDR3 is built from 13 residues. Trimming cost V 5 bases and J 9 bases, with 14 bases left between them. CDR3 in amino acids: CASSPIPASEQFF. The CDR3 DNA follows: TGTGCCAGCAGCCCGATCCCAGCCAGTGAGCAGTTCTTC.

In this sample, this clonotype turned up many times. V usage is TRBV11-2 and J usage is TRBJ1-1, with D hard to call. V dropped 5 bases and J dropped 4 bases, with 8 bases sitting between them. Germline lookup yields CDR1 SGHAT and CDR2 FQNNGV. This CDR3 region has 12 residues. CDR3 protein: CASSPVSTEAFF. The CDR3 DNA sequence: TGTGCCAGCAGCCCAGTGAGCACTGAAGCTTTCTTT.

The chain recombines TRBV9 with TRBJ2-1, with TRBD2 identical over 10 bases. The V gene's germline CDR1 is SGDLS and CDR2 YYNGEE. CDR3 size: 18 residues. V was pared by 1 base and J by 0 bases, with 7 bases of the junction left unmatched. This chain's CDR3 is CASSVSLAGDHSYNEQFF. For the CDR3, the DNA is TGTGCCAGCAGCGTAAGCCTAGCGGGGGACCACTCCTACAATGAGCAGTTCTTC.

As concerns this clonotype: This is likely a read error, given that the CDR3 carries no conserved phenylalanine or tryptophan at its end. The rearrangement links TRBV9 to TRBJ2-7; 10 bases align to TRBD2. V trimming: 4 bases; J trimming: 10 bases; junction bases outside the gene matches: 17. Per the germline V gene, CDR1 is SGDLS and CDR2 is YYNGEE. The CDR3 sequence is 16 residues long. The CDR3 protein is CASSSEGTSGKSVQYL. CDR3 bases: TGTGCCAGCAGCTCAGAGGGCACTAGCGGGAAGTCAGTACAGTACTTA.